This T cell receptor beta chain was identified in a study of CXCR3-negative and CXCR3-positive naive CD8 T cells (dated by TCRdb to the late 2010s). Notes on the research overall: In total, about 130 million TRB reads were obtained, or roughly 1.5 +/- 0.3 million reads per library. Diversity and physicochemical repertoire analyses were performed on about 12 donors pooled from two independent experiments. For the TRBV-TRBJ cluster analysis, the naive subsets came from roughly 5 donors, while the memory cells came from 3 donors.

Frequency alone marks this clonotype as medium-sized (0.01 to 0.1%); no count is stored. No antigen is known for it. These reads were obtained on a NextSeq 550. The Human TCR Profiling Kit (MiLaboratory) was used to prepare UMI-labeled 5' RACE TRB cDNA libraries. cDNA synthesis used the entire amount of extracted RNA, and PCR amplification then used the entire amount of cDNA produced. Libraries were prepared in parallel with an identical number of PCR cycles. From the authors' description of their analysis: With a requirement of at least two reads per UMI, MIGEC and MiXCR extracted about 52,000 +/- 9,100 unique UMI-labeled TRB cDNA molecules per library. On average, approximately 40,000 +/- 10,000 functional in-frame TRB CDR3 nucleotide clonotypes lacking stop codons were found per library. Diversity metrics, including normalized Shannon-Wiener and Chao1, were computed in VDJtools after downsampling to 5000 UMI-labeled TRB molecules per sample. Clonotype-size-weighted physicochemical properties of the central five CDR3 residues (interaction energy, strength, volume and Kidera factor 4) were computed in VDJtools. TCRdb reprocessed the reads, so every CDR3 protein sequence counts as one entry and DNA is not shown. The V and J calls here are based on TCRdb, not the publication. The table of this sample itemizes some 6,700 distinct CDR3 sequences. 1.6% of the sample lies in the top ten.

The CDR3, cysteine through phenylalanine, is 15 amino acids long. No DNA sequence is on record. CDR1 and CDR2, per the germline V gene, are ENHRY and SYGVKD. What the work shows at the level of the full study, not this receptor alone: TRB CDR3s from CXCR3-positive naive cells showed higher hydrophobicity (lower Kidera factor 4), lower energy, and higher strength and volume indices than CXCR3-negative naive cells. Similar TRBV-TRBJ usage was shown by naive CXCR3-negative and CXCR3-positive cells from the same donor, whereas distinct patterns were shown by memory cells. Repertoire diversity was comparably high in both naive subsets but much lower in memory CD8+ T cells. Freshly isolated PBMCs were used for most assays because CXCR3 expression partially decreased after cryopreservation. Because surface CD5, which has been linked to self-reactivity in mice, was comparable between naive subsets, TCR interaction strength was also inferred from TRB CDR3 physicochemical properties.

Each CD8+ T cell subset was flow-sorted in triplicate, with approximately 300,000 cells per subset placed directly into RLT lysis buffer. To exclude memory contaminants, naive CD8+ T cells were stringently defined as CD45RO-CCR7+CD27+CD95-. Using standard density gradient centrifugation, peripheral blood mononuclear cells were isolated from buffy coats. Naive CXCR3-negative and CXCR3-positive CD8+ T cells were flow-sorted using a FACSAria III. Total RNA was extracted from sorted cells with an RNeasy Mini Kit. In this chain, TRBV10-3 is recombined with TRBJ2-7; the TCRdb D gene call, TRBD2, has no DNA to confirm it. This TCR came from a human donor in good health. Some clones in this sample may be carry-over from other donors' samples. Sequences were obtained from naive CXCR3+ CD8+ T cells from blood. Explained via the paper, the cell subset or site label denotes: CD45RO-CCR7+CD27+CD95- naive CD8+ T cells expressing CXCR3 (TNR3+). The CDR3 has the sequence CAISESSGNVYEQYF.